The clone carrying this T cell receptor beta chain was counted a few times. Primers: 60 Vbeta forward and 13 Jbeta reverse. In the authors' workflow: Later analysis identified some 88 million unique TCR beta chains, 8.5 million to 13 million shared. Using immunoSEQ multiplex PCR, the repertoire was profiled, and TCRdb retains in-frame clones only, with some absent. The V and J calls and clone size come from that table; D and trimming were worked out from the DNA. The sample consists of about 170,000 clones, 60% to 80% of them appearing once. The entry originates in a study of cytomegalovirus exposure and HLA in healthy donors. The length of the CDR3 is 13 residues. Per germline, CDR1 SGHNT and CDR2 YENEEA. Trimming took off 3 bases at V and 8 bases at J, with 13 bases between the two ends.

The chain combines TRBV11-3 with TRBJ1-2, with D tentatively TRBD1 (5 bases). Sequenced: PBMCs. This sequence originates from a man aged 40-49 years in good health and CMV-seronegative. CDR3 region: CASSLGRGGGYTF. The CDR3 DNA sequence: TGTGCCAGCAGCTTGGGTAGGGGTGGCGGCTACACCTTC.